These T cell receptor beta chains were read from a single sample in a study of cytomegalovirus exposure and HLA in healthy donors. Assay used: immunoSEQ multiplex PCR; TCRdb lists only in-frame clones, some missing. The table records over 75,000 clones, 82% of them present only once. The sequencing sample was made of PBMCs. These receptors were taken from a man aged 25 to 40 in good health and CMV-seropositive. CDR3s include the opening cysteine and the closing phenylalanine or tryptophan. D genes are given only for firm matches. Where a row states a size, it is once, few, many or the class of an expanded clone; other rows omit it.

d_gene: TRBD1
j_gene: TRBJ2-1
abundance: NA
v_gene: TRBV5-4
CDR3aa: CASSLQGAGNEQFF
CDR3nt: TGTGCCAGCAGCCTACAGGGGGCTGGGAATGAGCAGTTCTTC

d_gene: NA
j_gene: TRBJ1-1
abundance: NA
v_gene: TRBV5-6
CDR3aa: CASSWGGNTEAFF
CDR3nt: TGTGCCAGCAGCTGGGGCGGGAACACTGAAGCTTTCTTT

d_gene: NA
j_gene: TRBJ1-1
abundance: NA
v_gene: TRBV11-3
CDR3aa: CASSITQNTEAFF
CDR3nt: TGTGCCAGCAGCATTACACAGAACACTGAAGCTTTCTTT

d_gene: TRBD1
j_gene: TRBJ1-1
abundance: NA
v_gene: TRBV15
CDR3aa: CATSSPGQGARTEAFF
CDR3nt: TGTGCCACCAGCAGTCCGGGACAGGGGGCGCGTACTGAAGCTTTCTTT

d_gene: NA
j_gene: TRBJ2-7
abundance: NA
v_gene: TRBV5-1
CDR3aa: CASSLRGEGVGEQYF
CDR3nt: TGCGCCAGCAGCTTACGCGGAGAAGGGGTGGGCGAGCAGTACTTC

d_gene: NA
j_gene: TRBJ2-7
abundance: medium-sized
v_gene: TRBV4-3
CDR3aa: CASSPPDSPEQYF
CDR3nt: TGCGCCAGCAGCCCTCCGGACTCCCCCGAGCAGTACTTC

d_gene: TRBD1
j_gene: TRBJ1-3
abundance: NA
v_gene: TRBV30
CDR3aa: CAWSGGTGLENTIYF
CDR3nt: TGTGCCTGGAGTGGCGGGACAGGCTTGGAAAACACCATATATTTT

d_gene: TRBD1
j_gene: TRBJ1-4
abundance: NA
v_gene: TRBV14
CDR3aa: CASSQLPGQGGEKLFF
CDR3nt: TGTGCCAGCAGCCAGCTGCCGGGACAGGGGGGCGAAAAACTGTTTTTT

d_gene: TRBD1
j_gene: TRBJ1-5
abundance: once
v_gene: TRBV18
CDR3aa: CASSPPGTGFNQPQHF
CDR3nt: TGTGCCAGCTCACCACCCGGGACAGGGTTTAATCAGCCCCAGCATTTT

d_gene: NA
j_gene: TRBJ1-1
abundance: few
v_gene: TRBV6-5
CDR3aa: CASSYRAGPRVAFF
CDR3nt: TGTGCCAGCAGTTACAGGGCAGGGCCAAGGGTGGCTTTCTTT

d_gene: TRBD2
j_gene: TRBJ2-2
abundance: NA
v_gene: TRBV7-9
CDR3aa: CASSIGTSGGNTGELFF
CDR3nt: TGTGCCAGCAGCATCGGGACTAGCGGGGGTAACACCGGGGAGCTGTTTTTT

d_gene: NA
j_gene: TRBJ1-2
abundance: NA
v_gene: TRBV30
CDR3aa: CAWSARDGYTF
CDR3nt: TGTGCCTGGAGTGCGCGGGATGGCTACACCTTC

d_gene: NA
j_gene: TRBJ2-2
abundance: NA
v_gene: TRBV5-1
CDR3aa: CASSFSSADTGELFF
CDR3nt: TGCGCCAGCAGCTTCTCTAGCGCTGACACCGGGGAGCTGTTTTTT

d_gene: TRBD1
j_gene: TRBJ1-1
abundance: few
v_gene: TRBV27
CDR3aa: CASSRGQGVTTEAFF
CDR3nt: TGTGCCAGCAGTCGGGGACAGGGGGTGACAACTGAAGCTTTCTTT

d_gene: TRBD2
j_gene: TRBJ2-1
abundance: NA
v_gene: TRBV5-1
CDR3aa: CASSLVIAGTYNEQFF
CDR3nt: TGCGCCAGCAGCTTGGTAATAGCGGGTACTTACAATGAGCAGTTCTTC

d_gene: TRBD1
j_gene: TRBJ1-6
abundance: NA
v_gene: TRBV30
CDR3aa: CAWSLPGQGGSYNSPLHF
CDR3nt: TGTGCCTGGAGTCTGCCGGGACAGGGTGGCTCCTATAATTCACCCCTCCACTTT

d_gene: NA
j_gene: TRBJ2-1
abundance: few
v_gene: TRBV27
CDR3aa: CASSLRRQLNNEQFF
CDR3nt: TGTGCCAGCAGTTTAAGGAGACAGCTCAACAATGAGCAGTTCTTC

d_gene: TRBD1
j_gene: TRBJ2-3
abundance: NA
v_gene: TRBV10-3
CDR3aa: CAISESTGQGGDTQYF
CDR3nt: TGTGCCATCAGTGAGTCGACGGGACAGGGTGGAGATACGCAGTATTTT

d_gene: TRBD1
j_gene: TRBJ1-2
abundance: NA
v_gene: TRBV7-9
CDR3aa: CASSPTGAGYTF
CDR3nt: TGTGCCAGCAGCCCTACAGGGGCTGGCTACACCTTC

d_gene: NA
j_gene: TRBJ1-1
abundance: NA
v_gene: TRBV15
CDR3aa: CATSRPAGTEAFF
CDR3nt: TGTGCCACCAGCAGACCCGCAGGAACTGAAGCTTTCTTT

d_gene: NA
j_gene: TRBJ2-2
abundance: once
v_gene: TRBV11-3
CDR3aa: CASSSAEGGEITGELFF
CDR3nt: TGTGCCAGCAGTTCAGCAGAGGGGGGGGAAATCACCGGGGAGCTGTTTTTT

d_gene: NA
j_gene: TRBJ2-1
abundance: NA
v_gene: TRBV7-6
CDR3aa: CASSPQTGNEQFF
CDR3nt: TGTGCCAGCAGCCCTCAAACGGGGAATGAGCAGTTCTTC

d_gene: NA
j_gene: TRBJ2-1
abundance: once
v_gene: TRBV5-1
CDR3aa: CASSSAAGAGYNEQFF
CDR3nt: TGCGCCAGCAGCTCGGCCGCGGGGGCGGGCTACAATGAGCAGTTCTTC

d_gene: TRBD2
j_gene: TRBJ2-3
abundance: NA
v_gene: TRBV15
CDR3aa: CATTKPSGSGRADTQYF
CDR3nt: TGTGCCACCACGAAGCCTTCGGGTAGCGGGAGGGCAGATACGCAGTATTTT

d_gene: TRBD2
j_gene: TRBJ2-7
abundance: NA
v_gene: TRBV28
CDR3aa: CASTASGRTYEQYF
CDR3nt: TGTGCCAGCACCGCTAGCGGGAGGACGTACGAGCAGTACTTC

d_gene: TRBD1
j_gene: TRBJ2-7
abundance: NA
v_gene: TRBV5-1
CDR3aa: CASSTGTGYEQYF
CDR3nt: TGCGCCAGCAGCACCGGGACAGGGTACGAGCAGTACTTC

d_gene: NA
j_gene: TRBJ1-4
abundance: NA
v_gene: TRBV6-5
CDR3aa: CASSKQGTGNEKLFF
CDR3nt: TGTGCCAGCAGTAAACAGGGAACAGGGAATGAAAAACTGTTTTTT

d_gene: NA
j_gene: TRBJ2-7
abundance: NA
v_gene: TRBV28
CDR3aa: CASRPAAESPYEQYF
CDR3nt: TGTGCCAGCCGCCCCGCCGCTGAGTCACCCTACGAGCAGTACTTC

d_gene: TRBD1
j_gene: TRBJ2-3
abundance: NA
v_gene: TRBV15
CDR3aa: CATSRDDRGDTQYF
CDR3nt: TGTGCCACCAGCAGAGATGACAGGGGGGATACGCAGTATTTT

d_gene: TRBD2
j_gene: TRBJ2-2
abundance: NA
v_gene: TRBV7-9
CDR3aa: CASSYIAGAGNTGELFF
CDR3nt: TGTGCCAGCAGCTATATAGCGGGAGCGGGTAACACCGGGGAGCTGTTTTTT

d_gene: NA
j_gene: TRBJ2-2
abundance: NA
v_gene: TRBV30
CDR3aa: CAWSTGLSGELFF
CDR3nt: TGTGCCTGGAGTACCGGACTATCCGGGGAGCTGTTTTTT

d_gene: NA
j_gene: TRBJ2-7
abundance: NA
v_gene: TRBV12-5
CDR3aa: CASGFLLGAVSYEQYF
CDR3nt: TGTGCTAGTGGTTTCCTTTTGGGAGCTGTCTCCTACGAGCAGTACTTC

d_gene: TRBD2
j_gene: TRBJ2-1
abundance: NA
v_gene: TRBV5-4
CDR3aa: CASSPLGLDNEQFF
CDR3nt: TGTGCTAGCAGCCCCCTTGGACTAGACAATGAGCAGTTCTTC

d_gene: NA
j_gene: TRBJ1-1
abundance: NA
v_gene: TRBV6-1
CDR3aa: CASRDSRRPNTEAFF
CDR3nt: TGTGCCAGCAGGGACTCCCGGCGTCCGAACACTGAAGCTTTCTTT

d_gene: NA
j_gene: TRBJ2-3
abundance: large
v_gene: TRBV7-2
CDR3aa: CASSSNTDTQYF
CDR3nt: TGTGCCAGCAGCTCCAACACAGATACGCAGTATTTT

d_gene: TRBD1
j_gene: TRBJ1-4
abundance: few
v_gene: TRBV7-9
CDR3aa: CASSFETGEKLFF
CDR3nt: TGTGCCAGCAGCTTTGAGACAGGGGAAAAACTGTTTTTT

d_gene: TRBD2
j_gene: TRBJ2-1
abundance: NA
v_gene: TRBV5-5
CDR3aa: CASSLGLAGNNEQFF
CDR3nt: TGTGCCAGCAGCCTAGGACTAGCGGGTAACAATGAGCAGTTCTTC

d_gene: NA
j_gene: TRBJ1-4
abundance: NA
v_gene: TRBV6-6
CDR3aa: CASSYRRQGTNEKLFF
CDR3nt: TGTGCCAGCAGTTACCGTCGGCAGGGGACTAATGAAAAACTGTTTTTT

d_gene: TRBD1
j_gene: TRBJ2-7
abundance: once
v_gene: TRBV19
CDR3aa: CASGDRGQATYEQYF
CDR3nt: TGTGCCAGCGGGGATCGTGGACAGGCTACCTACGAGCAGTACTTC

d_gene: TRBD2
j_gene: TRBJ2-1
abundance: NA
v_gene: TRBV28
CDR3aa: CASTSSGSLIGEQFF
CDR3nt: TGTGCCAGCACCTCTAGCGGGAGTTTAATCGGTGAGCAGTTCTTC

d_gene: NA
j_gene: TRBJ2-7
abundance: NA
v_gene: TRBV7-9
CDR3aa: CASSRSVTAAYEQYF
CDR3nt: TGTGCCAGCAGCCGCTCGGTGACGGCGGCCTACGAGCAGTACTTC